Described below is a single T cell receptor beta chain sequence and its context. As yet, its antigen is unknown. The CDR3 runs 18 residues. The germline gives CDR1 SGDLS, CDR2 YYNGEE. The V segment lost 0 bases and the J segment 6 bases; nucleotides outside the gene matches: 13. The PCR contained 60 Vbeta and 13 Jbeta primers. The table came from immunoSEQ multiplex PCR; TCRdb's copy has only in-frame clones and leaves some out. Counted here are about 130,000 clones, 80% occurring once; the ten biggest clones make up 4% to 4.5%. These data come from a study of cytomegalovirus exposure and HLA in healthy donors. General study findings and limits: Previous analysis showed most TCR beta V segments were productive about 90% or about 30% of the time. Later analysis demonstrated an association between a missense DCLRE1C variant and TCR beta V- and J-gene trimming.

This TCR was sampled from a woman in her 40s in good health and CMV-seronegative. The chain recombines TRBV9 with TRBJ2-1; 9 bases line up with TRBD2. Sample: PBMCs. DNA for the CDR3: TGTGCCAGCAGCGTAGACCCCGGTGGCGGGAGGGCATCCAATGAGCAGTTCTTC. The encoded protein is CASSVDPGGGRASNEQFF.